The present entry profiles one T cell receptor (beta chain) with its context. The antigen is undetermined. PCR was performed using 60 Vbeta and 13 Jbeta primers. Method: immunoSEQ multiplex PCR; TCRdb's copy keeps in-frame clones and lacks some. The sample has about 67,000 clones; around 63% are singletons. This record comes from a study of cytomegalovirus exposure and HLA in healthy donors. Study outcomes and limitations: Later analysis identified several of the most significant clusters that appeared linked to common viral pathogens. Apparent HLA restriction characterized most CMV-associated TCR beta chains in a later analysis. It was reported that TCR beta sequences correctly inferred the HLA-A and HLA-B alleles for most subjects. In vitro assays verified that three CMV-associated chains recognized CMV antigens specifically.

CDR3 size: 13 residues. The J segment lost 4 bases and the V segment lost 0 bases, leaving 1 base of the junction unmatched. Germline lookup yields CDR1 SGHTS and CDR2 YDEGEE. This receptor was taken from a woman in her twenties or thirties in good health and CMV-seronegative. V and J are TRBV5-8 and TRBJ2-7, with 7 positions matching TRBD1. Sequenced input: PBMCs. The CDR3 nucleotides are TGTGCCAGCAGCTTGGACAGGGGTTACGAGCAGTACTTC. It specifies CASSLDRGYEQYF.